The 18 T cell receptor beta chains below were found in one sample sequenced in a study of blood T cell repertoires in COVID-19. Assay: immunoSEQ multiplex PCR; the TCRdb copy retains only in-frame clones and omits some. The table shows 150,000 to 200,000 clones, with around 80% occurring only once. The sequenced sample consisted of PBMCs or T cells enriched from blood (not recorded which). These receptors were obtained from a man between 65 and 85 years old who had been exposed to COVID-19.

The chain employs TRBV7-8 and TRBJ1-1, with 10 bases identical to TRBD1. CDR3 size: 15 residues. V lost 2 bases, J lost 5 bases, and 5 bases stayed unmatched. Germline assignment: CDR1 SGHVS and CDR2 FQNEAQ. Written as DNA, the CDR3 is TGTGCCAGCAGCTTATTTCAGGACAGGGGGACTGAAGCTTTCTTT. It encodes CASSLFQDRGTEAFF.

A single count supports this clone. The chain recombines TRBV7-8 with TRBJ1-5, with D unclear. Germline-derived CDR1 and CDR2 are SGHVS and FQNEAQ. The germline V and J ends were trimmed by 5 bases and 2 bases, with 13 bases remaining between them. CDR3 size: 15 residues. CDR3 DNA sequence: TGTGCCAGCAGCCTGAGAGGTGGTCGCAATCAGCCCCAGCATTTT. It codes for CASSLRGGRNQPQHF.

The chain couples TRBV28 to TRBJ1-4; 7 bases fit TRBD1. V lost 6 bases, J lost 8 bases, and 9 bases stayed unmatched. The CDR3 runs 14 residues. Germline loops: CDR1 MDHEN, CDR2 SYDVKM. In DNA, the CDR3 is TGTGCCAGCAGCCCATTGACAGGGAGGGAAAAACTGTTTTTT. The encoded protein is CASSPLTGREKLFF.

The chain combines TRBV18 with TRBJ1-5, with 7 bases fitting TRBD1. The V gene's germline CDR1 is KGHSH and CDR2 LQKENI. The V and J ends lost 3 bases and 2 bases, in that order; junction bases with no gene match: 7. There are 16 residues in the CDR3. In nucleotides, the CDR3 is TGTGCCAGCTCACCCCAGGGGGTCGTTGGCAATCAGCCCCAGCATTTT. Translating it yields CASSPQGVVGNQPQHF.

Concerning this clone: The sample carries other DNA sequences with the same CDR3. This chain joins TRBV2 and TRBJ1-2, with D possibly being TRBD1 (5 bases). The CDR3 runs to 13 residues. Trimming removed 5 bases from V and 3 bases from J, with 10 bases in between. Germline loops: CDR1 SNHLY, CDR2 FYNNEI. CDR3 sequence reads: CASSSTGDYGYTF. CDR3 coding DNA: TGTGCCAGCAGTTCAACAGGAGACTATGGCTACACCTTC.

This chain connects TRBV5-1 to TRBJ2-2, with 12 bases that match TRBD1. After removal of 4 bases from V and 6 bases from J, the junction contained 7 bases not matched to a gene. The germline V gene encodes CDR1 SGHRS and CDR2 YFSETQ. The CDR3 consists of 16 residues. CDR3 DNA sequence: TGCGCCAGCAGCGATCCGGGACAGGGGGCGGCCGGGGAGCTGTTTTTT. The encoded protein is CASSDPGQGAAGELFF.

The chain combines TRBV7-9 with TRBJ2-2, with 7 bases that match TRBD2. Per germline, CDR1 SEHNR and CDR2 FQNEAQ (reference sequence). After removal of 10 bases from V and 2 bases from J, the junction contained 7 bases not matched to a gene. This CDR3 spans 14 amino acids. CDR3 nucleotides: TGTGCCATCCGGGGGGACTTCAACACCGGGGAGCTGTTTTTT. Amino acid sequence: CAIRGDFNTGELFF.

This chain connects TRBV5-6 to TRBJ2-3; unclear D gene. Germline lookup yields CDR1 SGHDT and CDR2 YYEEEE. The CDR3 spans 14 residues. The ends were cut back, 6 bases at V and 0 bases at J, with 11 bases in the middle. CDR3 DNA: TGTGCCAGCACAAGGCGGCTTAGCACAGATACGCAGTATTTT. Translated: CASTRRLSTDTQYF.

The chain has TRBV2 and TRBJ2-3; 7 positions agree with TRBD1. The CDR3 is 14 amino acids. The V segment lost 8 bases and the J segment 0 bases; nucleotides outside the gene matches: 5. Germline V gene lookup returns CDR1 SNHLY and CDR2 FYNNEI. CDR3 bases: TGTGCCAGCCGTTGGACAGGTAGCACAGATACGCAGTATTTT. This sequence encodes CASRWTGSTDTQYF. Full variable domain (outside the CDR3, taken from reference TRBV2 and TRBJ2-3): EPEVTQTPSHQVTQMGQEVILRCVPISNHLYFYWYRQILGQKVEFLVSFYNNEISEKSEIFDDQFSVERPDGSNFTLKIRSTKLEDSAMYFCASRWTGSTDTQYFGPGTRLTVL.

This clone came up once. This sequence joins TRBV5-1 and TRBJ2-7; TRBD2 aligns across 10 bases. The CDR3 covers 14 residues. Germline trimming cut 5 bases from V and 5 bases from J; bases unmatched to any gene: 7. The germline gives CDR1 SGHRS, CDR2 YFSETQ. In nucleotides, the CDR3 is TGCGCCAGCAGACCGGGACTAGCGAACCACGAGCAGTACTTC. Translating it yields CASRPGLANHEQYF.

This clone was detected only once. The chain is built from TRBV9 and TRBJ2-1, with 7 bases aligning to TRBD1. V dropped 4 bases and J dropped 9; count of bases not matched to a gene: 13. CDR1 and CDR2 from the germline V gene are SGDLS and YYNGEE. CDR3 size: 15 residues. CDR3 sequence (DNA): TGTGCCAGCAGCCCCTGGGGGCAGGGGGTTGGTGAGCAGTTCTTC. Protein product: CASSPWGQGVGEQFF.

The rearrangement uses TRBV27 and TRBJ1-2; D gene uncertain. V was pared by 9 bases and J by 5 bases, with 22 bases between. Germline loops: CDR1 MNHEY, CDR2 SMNVEV (reference sequence). This CDR3 is built from 15 residues. In DNA form, the CDR3 reads TGTGCCAGTTCGTGGCGGAAGGGAGAGATTTATGGCTACACCTTC. It is translated as CASSWRKGEIYGYTF.

The chain couples TRBV18 to TRBJ1-6; 7 bases are a match to TRBD1. In germline, CDR1 is KGHSH, CDR2 LQKENI. The CDR3 is made up of 15 amino acids. V shed 3 bases and J 8 bases; nucleotides not matched to a gene: 7. In DNA, the CDR3 is TGTGCCAGCTCACCTCTACAGGGGTTGGATTCACCCCTCCACTTT. Amino acids: CASSPLQGLDSPLHF.

The chain is built from TRBV7-9 and TRBJ1-2, with 8 nucleotides matching TRBD1. Germline trimming cut 4 bases from V and 7 bases from J; bases unmatched to any gene: 11. The CDR3 consists of 15 residues. Looked up from germline, CDR1 is SEHNR and CDR2 is FQNEAQ (reference sequence). This chain's CDR3 is CASSSGQGAIGGYTF. The CDR3 nucleotides read TGTGCCAGCAGCTCTGGTCAGGGGGCCATAGGTGGCTACACCTTC.

The chain recombines TRBV2 with TRBJ1-1; TRBD1 matches at 8 bases. Per the germline V gene, CDR1 is SNHLY and CDR2 is FYNNEI. The length of the CDR3 is 14 residues. Germline trimming cut 6 bases from V and 7 bases from J; bases unmatched to any gene: 10. CDR3 protein: CASSPRQGRSEAFF. The DNA for the CDR3 is TGTGCCAGCAGCCCCCGACAGGGGAGGAGTGAAGCTTTCTTT.

The chain joins TRBV12-3 or TRBV12-4 to TRBJ1-6; maybe TRBD1 (6 bases). Trimming left V 10 bases short and J 10 bases short, with 14 bases between. This CDR3 is 12 amino acids long. DNA of the CDR3: TGTGCCACAGGACAGAGTCTCTCACCCCTCCACTTT. Residues: CATGQSLSPLHF.

The chain uses TRBV18 and TRBJ2-3; 8 bases match TRBD1. The V and J ends lost 5 bases and 4 bases, in that order; junction bases with no gene match: 17. Looked up from germline, CDR1 is KGHSH and CDR2 is LQKENI. The CDR3 length is 18 residues. CDR3 in amino acids: CASSTPDRGGVRSDTQYF. CDR3 nucleotide sequence: TGTGCCAGCTCAACCCCCGACAGGGGAGGAGTGAGGTCAGATACGCAGTATTTT.

Written as DNA, the CDR3 is TGTGCCAGCAGCCAGGGGGCGGTCACTGAAGCTTTCTTT. Amino acids: CASSQGAVTEAFF. This sequence joins TRBV7-9 and TRBJ1-1; 8 nucleotides match TRBD1. The ends lost 5 bases at V and 4 bases at J; junction bases unmatched: 3. The germline CDR1 and CDR2 sequences are SEHNR and FQNEAQ (reference sequence). CDR3 length equals 13 residues.